These T cell receptor beta chains were read from a single sample in a study of beta chain features in type 1 diabetes. The assay was immunoSEQ multiplex PCR, and TCRdb's table has in-frame clones only and misses some. The sample records roughly 610,000 clones, around 15% being singletons. Sequencing was done on a sample of naive CD4+ T cells from blood. All receptors derive from a man aged 18 to 29 in good health. CDR3s include the opening cysteine and the closing phenylalanine or tryptophan. Each record gives: D gene, J gene, V gene, clone size, CDR3 DNA, CDR3 protein. The D gene is left open where the match is weak. Not every row has a clone size; where given, it reads once, few, many or a size class.

-	TRBJ1-2	TRBV7-2	few	TGTGCCAGCAGCAGACAGGACTATGGCTACACCTTC	CASSRQDYGYTF
-	TRBJ2-6	TRBV7-2	few	TGTGCCAGCCCCGAGTTCTCTGGGGCCAACGTCCTGACTTTC	CASPEFSGANVLTF
-	TRBJ2-1	TRBV28	few	TGTGCCAGCAAAGGTAACGGACAGCGGATATACAATGAGCAGTTCTTC	CASKGNGQRIYNEQFF
-	TRBJ1-1	TRBV28	-	TGTGCCAGTGGGAGAGAGCTGTTCGTAGGCGGTGGGACTGAAGCTTTCTTT	CASGRELFVGGGTEAFF
TRBD1	TRBJ1-2	TRBV4-2	-	TGTGCCAGCAGCCAACCGGACAGGGGGTTTGGCTACACCTTC	CASSQPDRGFGYTF
-	TRBJ1-1	TRBV9	few	TGTGCCAGCAGCGTAGGTTTCGGAACAGGACCCATGAACACTGAAGCTTTCTTT	CASSVGFGTGPMNTEAFF
-	TRBJ1-5	TRBV4-3	few	TGCGCCAGCAGCCAAGGGGGGCTTGAGAGCAATCAGCCCCAGCATTTT	CASSQGGLESNQPQHF
TRBD1	TRBJ1-1	TRBV5-5	few	TGTGCCAGCGGAGGACAGGGTCGATTTCAGGGCACTGAAGCTTTCTTT	CASGGQGRFQGTEAFF
TRBD1	TRBJ2-1	TRBV18	few	TGTGCCAGCTCGCCACCTGGGACAGGCTATGAGCAGTTCTTC	CASSPPGTGYEQFF
TRBD2	TRBJ2-1	TRBV28	few	TGTGCCAGCAGTCCTCCTAGCGGGGTCTACAATGAGCAGTTCTTC	CASSPPSGVYNEQFF
-	TRBJ1-1	TRBV27	few	TGTGCCAGCAGTTTAGGAACAGGGTTGGGTGGCACTGAAGCTTTCTTT	CASSLGTGLGGTEAFF
-	TRBJ2-7	TRBV4-1	-	TGCGCCAGCAGCCGTCGAGGAGGGGACTCCTACGAGCAGTACTTC	CASSRRGGDSYEQYF
-	TRBJ1-2	TRBV4-3	-	TGCGCCAGCAGCCAAGATAGGGCAGCAGCCCCGGGCTACACCTTC	CASSQDRAAAPGYTF
-	TRBJ1-2	TRBV6-4	-	TGTGCCAGCAGTGCCTTCGGGGGCTATGGCTACACCTTC	CASSAFGGYGYTF
TRBD1	TRBJ1-1	TRBV7-6	-	TGTGCCAGCAGCTTAGCGCGGGGCAGGGGGACTGAAGCTTTCTTT	CASSLARGRGTEAFF
-	TRBJ2-3	TRBV27	few	TGTGCCAGCAGTCCCCGGGACGGATTCCCTAATACGCAGTATTTT	CASSPRDGFPNTQYF
TRBD1	TRBJ2-1	TRBV5-4	-	TGTGCCAGCAGCTTGTACAGGGGAGACAATGAGCAGTTCTTC	CASSLYRGDNEQFF
TRBD1	TRBJ2-1	TRBV10-3	many	TGTGCCATCAGTGCAGGACAGGGAGGTTTCGATGAGCAGTTCTTC	CAISAGQGGFDEQFF